The next 26 T cell receptor beta chains were all read from a single sample in a study of blood T cell repertoires in COVID-19. This table comes from immunoSEQ multiplex PCR, and its TCRdb copy is limited to in-frame clones, with some not included. The sample carries 150,000 to 200,000 clones, 65% to 90% recorded once. The sequenced material came from peripheral blood. These TCRs come from a man aged 55-75 years with acute or convalescent COVID-19.

The chain joins TRBV6-6 to TRBJ1-3, with 8 bases matching TRBD1. The CDR3 consists of 16 residues. CDR1 MNHNY and CDR2 SVGAGI come from the germline V gene (reference sequence). V trimming: 7 bases; J trimming: 0 bases; junction bases outside the gene matches: 8. The CDR3 protein is CASTQHQGASGNTIYF. CDR3 DNA sequence: TGTGCCAGCACCCAGCACCAGGGGGCCTCTGGAAACACCATATATTTT.

The chain employs TRBV3-1 (or the pseudogene TRBV3-2) and TRBJ2-5; 13 nucleotides match TRBD2. Trimming removed 2 bases from V and 4 bases from J; junction bases left unmatched: 7. CDR3 size: 17 residues. Germline values: CDR1 LGHDT, CDR2 YNNKEL (reference sequence). The CDR3 spells CASSQTWTSGRAETQYF. CDR3 in DNA: TGTGCCAGCAGCCAAACCTGGACTAGCGGGAGAGCAGAGACCCAGTACTTC.

V is TRBV4-1 and J is TRBJ2-7, with 9 bases aligning to TRBD1. CDR1 is MGHRA and CDR2 is YSYEKL in the germline V gene. Trimming removed 3 bases from V and 3 bases from J; junction bases left unmatched: 3. The CDR3 totals 14 residues. Here the CDR3 reads CASSQETGGYEQYF. CDR3 coding DNA: TGCGCCAGCAGCCAGGAGACAGGGGGCTACGAGCAGTACTTC.

The J gene is TRBJ1-3, the V gene TRBV7-9, with no clear D. Germline V gene sequence: CDR1 SEHNR, CDR2 FQNEAQ (reference sequence). The CDR3 runs 12 residues. V gave up 5 bases and J gave up 1 base, with 3 bases separating them. CDR3 nucleotides: TGTGCCAGCAGCCTTTCTGGAAACACCATATATTTT. The encoded protein is CASSLSGNTIYF.

The chain couples TRBV6-1 to TRBJ1-4; no firm D call. The CDR3 is made up of 13 amino acids. V lost 1 base, J lost 10 bases, and 10 bases lay in between. Germline loops: CDR1 MNHNS, CDR2 SASEGT. The CDR3 region is CASSEVGGLKLFF. CDR3 coding DNA: TGTGCCAGCAGTGAAGTTGGAGGGTTAAAACTGTTTTTT.

The rearrangement links TRBV28 to TRBJ1-3; D unresolved. This CDR3 has 13 amino acids. V lost 2 bases, J lost 2 bases, and 4 bases lay in between. Germline V gives CDR1 MDHEN, CDR2 SYDVKM. The CDR3 loop reads CASSLVAGNTIYF. The CDR3 nucleotides are TGTGCCAGCAGTTTAGTAGCTGGAAACACCATATATTTT.

The CDR3 loop is CASRWTSGRAVLYEQYF. In DNA form, the CDR3 reads TGTGCCAGCAGATGGACTAGCGGGAGGGCCGTATTATACGAGCAGTACTTC. The genes are TRBV28 and TRBJ2-7; TRBD2 matches at 15 bases. The CDR3 runs to 17 residues. V lost 6 bases to trimming and J lost 4 bases; unmatched junction nucleotides: 10. The germline gives CDR1 MDHEN, CDR2 SYDVKM.

This clone has only a few counts. V gene TRBV5-1 combines with J gene TRBJ1-2; 7 nucleotides align to TRBD1. This CDR3 has 14 amino acids. V shed 3 bases and J 8 bases; nucleotides not matched to a gene: 10. Germline V gives CDR1 SGHRS, CDR2 YFSETQ. CDR3 nucleotide sequence: TGCGCCAGCAGCTCGGACAGGCTTGCGGGAGGCTACACCTTC. Translated: CASSSDRLAGGYTF.

The chain has TRBV14 and TRBJ1-1; a weak D match, TRBD1 (6 bases). V was shortened by 4 bases and J by 3 bases, with 18 bases between the two germline ends. The germline gives CDR1 SGHDN, CDR2 FVKESK. The CDR3 contains 16 residues. The CDR3 here is CASSPGGRGRDTEAFF. Written as DNA, the CDR3 is TGTGCCAGCAGCCCCGGGGGGCGGGGTAGGGACACTGAAGCTTTCTTT.

J is TRBJ2-3 and V is TRBV28; D gene unclear. Trimming took off 6 bases at V and 1 base at J, with 11 bases between the two ends. In germline, CDR1 is MDHEN, CDR2 SYDVKM. The CDR3 has 14 residues. The DNA of the CDR3 is TGTGCCAGCAGATCCGGAGCCGGCACAGATACGCAGTATTTT. Its protein product is CASRSGAGTDTQYF.

V and J are TRBV2 and TRBJ2-7; tentative D call: TRBD1 (5 bases). The CDR3 totals 13 residues. Germline V gene data show CDR1 as SNHLY and CDR2 as FYNNEI. V was clipped by 8 bases and J by 3 bases, with 14 bases between them. In DNA form, the CDR3 reads TGTGCCAGCGGCGGAGACAGCGACTACGAGCAGTACTTC. Its protein product is CASGGDSDYEQYF. Variable domain in full (rest from reference TRBV2 and TRBJ2-7): EPEVTQTPSHQVTQMGQEVILRCVPISNHLYFYWYRQILGQKVEFLVSFYNNEISEKSEIFDDQFSVERPDGSNFTLKIRSTKLEDSAMYFCASGGDSDYEQYFGPGTRLTVT.

The genes are TRBV28 and TRBJ2-2, with D maybe TRBD2 (5 bases). The CDR3 runs 13 residues. The germline gives CDR1 MDHEN, CDR2 SYDVKM. CDR3 nucleotides: TGTATGTCGCGGGCGGAGTACACCGGGGAGCTGTTTTTT. This translates into CMSRAEYTGELFF.

V is TRBV29-1 and J is TRBJ2-1; D is ambiguous. Germline V gene lookup returns CDR1 SQVTM and CDR2 ANQGSEA. This CDR3 is 13 amino acids long. V lost 7 bases to trimming and J lost 0 bases, with 10 bases between them. In DNA form, the CDR3 reads TGCAGCGCCCAGTACCCCTCCTACAATGAGCAGTTCTTC. Its protein product is CSAQYPSYNEQFF.

This chain connects TRBV5-1 to TRBJ2-1, with 10 positions matching TRBD2. The CDR3 totals 14 residues. Germline V lookup: CDR1 SGHRS, CDR2 YFSETQ. J was trimmed by 8 bases and V by 6 bases; bases with no gene match: 8. CDR3: CASTGTSALDEQFF. CDR3 nucleotide sequence: TGCGCCAGCACCGGGACTAGCGCCCTGGATGAGCAGTTCTTC.

The chain has TRBV3-1 (or the pseudogene TRBV3-2) and TRBJ1-2; TRBD1 matches 7 bases. This CDR3 is 13 amino acids long. V gave up 2 bases and J gave up 6 bases; unmatched junction bases: 3. Per germline, CDR1 LGHDT and CDR2 YNNKEL (reference sequence). The CDR3 bases are TGTGCCAGCAGCCAACGAACAGGGGATGGCTACACCTTC. This sequence encodes CASSQRTGDGYTF.

The V gene is TRBV2, the J gene TRBJ1-2, with TRBD1 as a possible D gene (6 bases). Germline assignment: CDR1 SNHLY and CDR2 FYNNEI. Trimming shortened V by 8 bases and J by 4 bases, and 14 bases separated the two germline ends. This CDR3 spans 13 amino acids. The CDR3 spells CASFWTDVYGYTF. DNA for the CDR3: TGTGCCAGCTTCTGGACAGACGTCTATGGCTACACCTTC.

The chain recombines TRBV4-2 with TRBJ2-7, with D maybe TRBD1 (7 bases). The V gene's germline CDR1 is LGHNA and CDR2 YNFKEQ. Between the trimmed V and J ends, which lost 1 base and 2 bases, there was a span of 12 bases. CDR3 length: 15 amino acids. CDR3 region: CASSQAAGGTYEQYF. In DNA form, the CDR3 reads TGTGCCAGCAGCCAAGCGGCAGGGGGGACCTACGAGCAGTACTTC.

V usage is TRBV10-3 and J usage is TRBJ1-1; D might be TRBD1 (5 bases). This CDR3 comprises 13 residues. The V end was cut by 7 bases, the J end by 1 base, with 10 bases between. CDR1 is ENHRY, CDR2 SYGVKD, per germline. The CDR3 loop reads CAITGTANTEAFF. The CDR3 nucleotides are TGTGCCATCACCGGGACTGCGAACACTGAAGCTTTCTTT.

This clone was detected only a few times. The chain links TRBV18 to TRBJ2-5; 11 bases align to TRBD1. The CDR3 spans 16 residues. Germline loops: CDR1 KGHSH, CDR2 LQKENI. Trimming removed 5 bases from V and 3 bases from J; junction bases left unmatched: 8. The CDR3 coding sequence is TGTGCCAGCTCAACTTCCCGGACAGGGGGCGAAGAGACCCAGTACTTC. It translates to CASSTSRTGGEETQYF.

This sequence joins TRBV4-2 and TRBJ2-2, with 7 bases lining up with TRBD1. The CDR3 spans 15 residues. J lost 4 bases, V lost 4 bases, and 6 bases had no gene match. Germline V CDR1 and CDR2: LGHNA, YNFKEQ. CDR3 residues: CASSRRQGGTGELFF. CDR3 DNA: TGTGCCAGCAGCCGCCGACAGGGTGGCACCGGGGAGCTGTTTTTT.

The chain's CDR3 is CASSLGQGEAFF. DNA of the CDR3: TGTGCCAGCAGTTTGGGACAGGGTGAAGCTTTCTTT. The chain couples TRBV28 to TRBJ1-1, with 9 nucleotides matching TRBD1. CDR3 length: 12 amino acids. In germline, CDR1 is MDHEN, CDR2 SYDVKM. The trim removed 3 bases at V and 7 bases at J, leaving 0 bases unmatched.

The chain links TRBV7-3 to TRBJ2-4, with 11 nucleotides matching TRBD2. The J segment lost 5 bases and the V segment lost 2 bases, leaving 8 bases of the junction unmatched. Germline V CDR1 and CDR2: SGHTA, FQGTGA. The CDR3 loop spans 17 amino acids. The CDR3 nucleotides read TGTGCCAGCAGCTTAGGGACTAGCGGAAGTCCGGAAAACATTCAGTACTTC. This gives the protein CASSLGTSGSPENIQYF.

This sequence joins TRBV24-1 and TRBJ2-3, with a tentative D call TRBD2 (6 bases). V was trimmed by 4 bases and J by 2 bases, leaving 12 bases between them. The CDR3 extends over 15 amino acids. CDR1 and CDR2 from the germline V gene are KGHDR and SFDVKD. Written as DNA, the CDR3 is TGTGCCACCAGTGACCCCCGGGACTTCACAGATACGCAGTATTTT. Translation gives CATSDPRDFTDTQYF.

This chain links TRBV4-1 with TRBJ1-4; a possible D gene is TRBD1 (5 bases). Deletions cut 2 bases from V and 7 bases from J, with 8 bases between. Germline values: CDR1 MGHRA, CDR2 YSYEKL. This CDR3 region has 13 residues. The chain's CDR3 is CASSQQGGEKLFF. The CDR3 coding sequence is TGCGCCAGCAGCCAACAGGGAGGTGAAAAACTGTTTTTT.

The gene calls are TRBV18 and TRBJ2-2; a weak D match, TRBD1 (6 bases). The V end was cut by 3 bases, the J end by 1 base, with 12 bases between. CDR1 and CDR2 from the germline V gene are KGHSH and LQKENI. There are 16 residues in the CDR3. Here the CDR3 reads CASSPSLQGNTGELFF. In DNA form, the CDR3 reads TGTGCCAGCTCACCGAGTTTACAGGGGAACACCGGGGAGCTGTTTTTT.

The chain uses TRBV15 and TRBJ1-1; 12 bases are a match to TRBD1. The CDR3 totals 17 residues. Per the germline V gene, CDR1 is LNHNV and CDR2 is YYDKDF (reference sequence). V lost 0 bases and J lost 4; bases outside the gene matches: 6. CDR3 protein: CATSRDGGQGAITEAFF. CDR3 nucleotide sequence: TGTGCCACCAGCAGAGATGGGGGACAGGGGGCTATCACTGAAGCTTTCTTT.